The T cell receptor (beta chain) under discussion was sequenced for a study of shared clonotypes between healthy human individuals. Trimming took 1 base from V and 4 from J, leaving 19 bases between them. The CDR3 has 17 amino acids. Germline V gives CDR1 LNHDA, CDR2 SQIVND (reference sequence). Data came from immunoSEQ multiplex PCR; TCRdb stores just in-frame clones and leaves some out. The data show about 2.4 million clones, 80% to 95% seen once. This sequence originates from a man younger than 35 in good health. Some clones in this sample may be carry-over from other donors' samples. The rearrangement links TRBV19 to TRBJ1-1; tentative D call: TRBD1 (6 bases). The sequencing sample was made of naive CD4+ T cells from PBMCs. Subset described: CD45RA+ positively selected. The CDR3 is CASSIGGSRGSSTEAFF. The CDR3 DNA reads TGTGCCAGTAGTATAGGTGGGTCGAGGGGGTCGAGCACTGAAGCTTTCTTT.